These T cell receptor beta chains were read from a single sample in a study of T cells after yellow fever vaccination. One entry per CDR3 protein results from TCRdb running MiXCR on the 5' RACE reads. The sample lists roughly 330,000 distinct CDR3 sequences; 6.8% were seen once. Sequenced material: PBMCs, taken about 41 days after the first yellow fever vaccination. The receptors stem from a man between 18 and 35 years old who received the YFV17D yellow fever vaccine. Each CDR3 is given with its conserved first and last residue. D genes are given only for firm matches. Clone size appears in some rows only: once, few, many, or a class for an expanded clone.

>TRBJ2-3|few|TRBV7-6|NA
CASTPFVASTDTQYF
TGTGCCAGCACCCCGTTCGTAGCTAGCACAGATACGCAGTATTTT
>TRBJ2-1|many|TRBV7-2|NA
CASSAPGGPSYNEQFF
TGTGCCAGCAGCGCCCCCGGGGGACCTTCCTACAATGAGCAGTTCTTC
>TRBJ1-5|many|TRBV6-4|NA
CASLGPSNQPQHF
TGTGCCAGCCTTGGACCCAGCAATCAGCCCCAGCATTTT
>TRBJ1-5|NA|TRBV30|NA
CAWSVRWNQPQHF
TGTGCCTGGAGTGTACGATGGAATCAGCCCCAGCATTTT
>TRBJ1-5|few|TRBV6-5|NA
CASKSGNQPQHF
TGTGCCAGCAAATCGGGCAATCAGCCCCAGCATTTT
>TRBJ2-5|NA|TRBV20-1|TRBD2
CSAHSGAPRETQYF
TGCAGTGCACACAGCGGGGCCCCTCGGGAGACCCAGTACTTC
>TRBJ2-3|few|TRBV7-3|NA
CASSWTGTPTDTQYF
TGTGCCAGCAGCTGGACCGGGACACCCACCGATACGCAGTATTTT
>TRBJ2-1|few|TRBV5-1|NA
CASSLTILGREQFF
TGCGCCAGCAGCTTGACAATCCTAGGGCGGGAGCAGTTCTTC
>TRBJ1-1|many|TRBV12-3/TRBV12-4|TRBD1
CASTRPGQGENEAFF
TGTGCCAGCACCAGGCCCGGACAGGGTGAAAATGAAGCTTTCTTT
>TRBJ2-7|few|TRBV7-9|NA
CASSLEGLLTYEQYF
TGTGCCAGCAGCCTGGAGGGACTTCTTACTTACGAGCAGTACTTC
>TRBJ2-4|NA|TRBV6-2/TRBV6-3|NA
CASSYSMRDIQYF
TGTGCCAGCAGTTACTCGATGAGAGACATTCAGTACTTC
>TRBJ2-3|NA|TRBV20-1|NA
CSARVAGTDTQYF
TGCAGTGCTAGAGTCGCGGGCACAGATACGCAGTATTTT
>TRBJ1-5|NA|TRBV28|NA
CAGKRGGNQPQHF
TGTGCCGGCAAGAGGGGTGGCAATCAGCCCCAGCATTTT
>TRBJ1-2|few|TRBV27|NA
CASSLRTSSYGYTF
TGTGCCAGCAGTCTCCGGACCTCTAGTTATGGCTACACCTTC
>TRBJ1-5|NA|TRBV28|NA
CASRAPSNQPQHF
TGTGCCAGCAGGGCACCTAGCAATCAGCCCCAGCATTTT
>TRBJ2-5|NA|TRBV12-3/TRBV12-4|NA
CASSPYGVPETQYF
TGTGCCAGCAGTCCTTATGGGGTGCCAGAGACCCAGTACTTC
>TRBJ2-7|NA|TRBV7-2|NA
CASTPVGWTESSYEQYF
TGTGCCAGCACCCCCGTGGGGTGGACAGAAAGCTCCTACGAGCAGTACTTC
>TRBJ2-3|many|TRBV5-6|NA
CASSLEPSSTDTQYF
TGTGCCAGCAGCCTTGAACCCTCTAGCACAGATACGCAGTATTTT
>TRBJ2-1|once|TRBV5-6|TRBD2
CASSFKPFGGVGNEQFF
TGTGCCAGCAGCTTCAAACCGTTCGGGGGGGTAGGCAATGAGCAGTTCTTC
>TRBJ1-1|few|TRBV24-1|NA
CATSDGAGLYSTEAFF
TGTGCCACCAGTGACGGGGCAGGGTTGTATAGCACTGAAGCTTTCTTT
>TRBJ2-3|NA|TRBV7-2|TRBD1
CASSLVRGRGTDTQYF
TGTGCCAGCAGCTTAGTGAGGGGGCGCGGCACAGATACGCAGTATTTT
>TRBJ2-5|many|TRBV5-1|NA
CASSLGSQGKGETQYF
TGCGCCAGCAGCTTGGGAAGTCAGGGGAAGGGAGAGACCCAGTACTTC
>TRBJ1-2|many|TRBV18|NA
CASSQIYGYTF
TGTGCCAGCTCACAAATCTATGGCTACACCTTC
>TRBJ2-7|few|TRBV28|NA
CASSLLGPYEQYF
TGTGCCAGCAGTTTATTGGGACCCTACGAGCAGTACTTC
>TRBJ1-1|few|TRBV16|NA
CASSLFAEAFF
TGTGCCAGCAGCCTTTTTGCAGAAGCTTTCTTT
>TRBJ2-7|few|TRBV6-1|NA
CASSTETLSSYEQYF
TGTGCCAGCAGTACAGAGACGCTGAGCTCCTACGAGCAGTACTTC
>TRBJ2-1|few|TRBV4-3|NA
CASTPNPRGGRYDEQFF
TGCGCCAGCACTCCTAACCCCAGGGGGGGGAGATATGATGAGCAGTTCTTC
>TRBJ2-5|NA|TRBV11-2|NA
CASSLARRGRETQYF
TGTGCCAGCAGCTTAGCCCGGCGGGGCCGTGAGACCCAGTACTTC
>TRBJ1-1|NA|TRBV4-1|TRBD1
CASSPEMYRGNAEAFF
TGCGCCAGCAGCCCCGAAATGTACAGGGGGAATGCTGAAGCTTTCTTT
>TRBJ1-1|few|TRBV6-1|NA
CASSPGMVREAFF
TGTGCCAGCAGCCCGGGGATGGTGCGAGAAGCTTTCTTT
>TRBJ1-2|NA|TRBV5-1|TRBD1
CASSLTTGPSYGYTF
TGCGCCAGCAGCCTTACGACAGGGCCTAGCTATGGCTACACCTTC
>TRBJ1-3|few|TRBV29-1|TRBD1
CSGYRGGNTIYF
TGCAGCGGCTACAGGGGTGGAAACACCATATATTTT
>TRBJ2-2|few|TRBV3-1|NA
CASSQESSGYAGELFF
TGTGCCAGCAGCCAAGAAAGTTCGGGGTATGCCGGGGAGCTGTTTTTT
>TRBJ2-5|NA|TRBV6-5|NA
CASSYSAWKDSQETQYF
TGTGCCAGCAGTTACTCGGCATGGAAGGACAGCCAAGAGACCCAGTACTTC
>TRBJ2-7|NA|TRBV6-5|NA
CASSYGAGASGEQYF
TGTGCCAGCAGTTACGGGGCGGGGGCAAGTGGAGAGCAGTACTTC
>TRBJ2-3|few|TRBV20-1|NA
CSASQGLGGQDTQYF
TGCAGTGCTAGTCAAGGACTAGGGGGTCAGGATACGCAGTATTTT
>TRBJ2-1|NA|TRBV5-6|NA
CAMSPGLLHNEQFF
TGTGCCATGAGCCCCGGGCTCCTGCACAATGAGCAGTTCTTC
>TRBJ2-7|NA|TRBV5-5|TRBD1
CASSLTPGTGGYEQYF
TGTGCCAGCAGCTTGACCCCCGGGACAGGGGGCTACGAGCAGTACTTC
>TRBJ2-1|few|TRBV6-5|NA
CASSYSTLGEQFF
TGTGCCAGCAGTTACTCTACGCTGGGAGAGCAGTTCTTC
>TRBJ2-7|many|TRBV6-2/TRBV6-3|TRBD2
CASRREAPYEQYF
TGTGCCAGCAGACGGGAGGCCCCCTACGAGCAGTACTTC
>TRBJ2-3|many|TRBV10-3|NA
CATADAPPDTQYF
TGTGCCACGGCCGATGCGCCGCCTGATACGCAGTATTTT
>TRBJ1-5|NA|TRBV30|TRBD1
CAWSRDRGFPSNQPQHF
TGTGCCTGGAGCCGGGACAGGGGCTTCCCTAGCAATCAGCCCCAGCATTTT
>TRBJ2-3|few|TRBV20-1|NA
CSAREAVTDTQYF
TGCAGTGCTAGAGAGGCGGTAACAGATACGCAGTATTTT
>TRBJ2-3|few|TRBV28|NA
CASSLPGRRRDF
TGTGCCAGCAGCCTCCCGGGACGCCGGAGGGATTTT
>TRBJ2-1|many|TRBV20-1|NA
CSAAGTGSGGGNNEQFF
TGCAGTGCCGCCGGGACAGGGAGCGGGGGGGGAAACAATGAGCAGTTCTTC
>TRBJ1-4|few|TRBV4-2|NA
CASSQGDLNEKLFF
TGTGCCAGCAGCCAAGGGGACCTTAATGAAAAACTGTTTTTT